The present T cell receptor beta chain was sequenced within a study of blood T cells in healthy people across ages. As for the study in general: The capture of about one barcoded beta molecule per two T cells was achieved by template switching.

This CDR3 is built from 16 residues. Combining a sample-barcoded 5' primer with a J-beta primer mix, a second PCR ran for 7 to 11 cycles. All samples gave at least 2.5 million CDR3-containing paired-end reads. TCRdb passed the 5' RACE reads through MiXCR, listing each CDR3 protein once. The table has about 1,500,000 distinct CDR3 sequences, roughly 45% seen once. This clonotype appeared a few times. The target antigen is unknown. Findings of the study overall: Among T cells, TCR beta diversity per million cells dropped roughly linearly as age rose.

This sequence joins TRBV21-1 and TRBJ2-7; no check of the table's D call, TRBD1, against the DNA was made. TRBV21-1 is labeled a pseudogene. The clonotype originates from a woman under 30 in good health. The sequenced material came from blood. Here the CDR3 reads CASSKARQGQRYEQYF. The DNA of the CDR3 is TGTGCCAGCAGCAAAGCTAGACAGGGTCAGAGGTACGAGCAGTACTTC.